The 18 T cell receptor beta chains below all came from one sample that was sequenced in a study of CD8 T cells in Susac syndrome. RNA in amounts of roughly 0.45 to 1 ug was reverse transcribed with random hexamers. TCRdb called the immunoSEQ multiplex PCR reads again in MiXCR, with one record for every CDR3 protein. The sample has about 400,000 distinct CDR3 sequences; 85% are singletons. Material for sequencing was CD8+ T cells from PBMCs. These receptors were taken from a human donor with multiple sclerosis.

In nucleotides, the CDR3 is TGCGCCAGCCGAACAGGGTCCACCTACGAGCAGTACTTC. Its translation is CASRTGSTYEQYF. J is TRBJ2-7 and V is TRBV5-1; possibly TRBD1 for D (6 bases). The CDR3 length is 13 residues. Trimming removed 7 bases from V and 2 bases from J, with 13 bases in between. Germline V CDR1 and CDR2: SGHRS, YFSETQ.

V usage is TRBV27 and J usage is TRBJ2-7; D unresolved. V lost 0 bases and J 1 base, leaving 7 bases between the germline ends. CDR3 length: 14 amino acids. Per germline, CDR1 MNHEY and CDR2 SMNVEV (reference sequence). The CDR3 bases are TGTGCCAGCAGTTTATCTGCCGGATCCTACGAGCAGTACTTC. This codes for CASSLSAGSYEQYF.

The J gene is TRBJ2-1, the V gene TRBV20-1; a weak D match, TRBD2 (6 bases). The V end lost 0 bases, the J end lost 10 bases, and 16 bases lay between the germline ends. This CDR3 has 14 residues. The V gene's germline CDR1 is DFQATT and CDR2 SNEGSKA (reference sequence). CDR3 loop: CSARDILRDWEQFF. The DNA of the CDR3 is TGCAGTGCTAGAGACATTCTGCGGGATTGGGAGCAGTTCTTC.

As DNA, the CDR3 is TGTGCCAGCAGTTACTCGGGACCGATCTATGGCTACACCTTC. This encodes CASSYSGPIYGYTF. The genes are TRBV6-5 and TRBJ1-2, with a weak D call TRBD1 (5 bases). Germline V gives CDR1 MNHEY, CDR2 SVGAGI. Deletions cut 0 bases from V and 4 bases from J, with 9 bases between. The CDR3 runs 14 residues.

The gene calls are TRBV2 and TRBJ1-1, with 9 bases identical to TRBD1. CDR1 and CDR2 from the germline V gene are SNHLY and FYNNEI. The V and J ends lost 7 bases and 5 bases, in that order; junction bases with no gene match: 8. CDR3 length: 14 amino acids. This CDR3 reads CASTLSDRGTEAFF. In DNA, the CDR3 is TGTGCCAGCACCCTGAGTGACAGGGGGACTGAAGCTTTCTTT.

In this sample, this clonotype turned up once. CDR3 amino acids: CASSQWVGGRYNEQFF. In DNA, the CDR3 is TGCGCCAGCAGCCAGTGGGTGGGAGGGAGGTACAATGAGCAGTTCTTC. This chain uses TRBV4-1 with TRBJ2-1; the match to TRBD2 covers 7 bases. CDR1 and CDR2 (germline): MGHRA, YSYEKL. The length of the CDR3 is 16 residues. Trimming cost V 3 bases and J 4 bases; bases outside gene matches: 9.

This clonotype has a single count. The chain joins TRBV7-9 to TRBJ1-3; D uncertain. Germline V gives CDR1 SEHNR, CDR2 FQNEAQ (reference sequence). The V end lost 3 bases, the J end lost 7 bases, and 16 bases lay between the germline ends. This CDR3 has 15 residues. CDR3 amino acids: CASSLLREERNTIYF. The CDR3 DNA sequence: TGTGCCAGCAGCTTGCTCCGGGAGGAGCGGAACACCATATATTTT. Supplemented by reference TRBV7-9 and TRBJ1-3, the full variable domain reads DTGVSQNPRHKITKRGQNVTFRCDPISEHNRLYWYRQTLGQGPEFLTYFQNEAQLEKSRLLSDRFSAERPKGSFSTLEIQRTEQGDSAMYLCASSLLREERNTIYFGEGSWLTVV.

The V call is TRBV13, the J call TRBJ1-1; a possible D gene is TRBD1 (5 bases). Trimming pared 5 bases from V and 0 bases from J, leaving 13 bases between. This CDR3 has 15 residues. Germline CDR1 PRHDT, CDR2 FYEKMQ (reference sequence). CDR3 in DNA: TGTGCCAGCAGCGCCGAGACAGTCATGAACACTGAAGCTTTCTTT. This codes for CASSAETVMNTEAFF.

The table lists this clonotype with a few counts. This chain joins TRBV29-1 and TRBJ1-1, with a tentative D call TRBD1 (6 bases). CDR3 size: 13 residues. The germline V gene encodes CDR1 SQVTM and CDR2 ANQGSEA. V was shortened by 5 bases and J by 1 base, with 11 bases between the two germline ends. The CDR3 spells CSVSGGSNTEAFF. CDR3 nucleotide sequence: TGCAGCGTTTCGGGGGGCTCGAACACTGAAGCTTTCTTT.

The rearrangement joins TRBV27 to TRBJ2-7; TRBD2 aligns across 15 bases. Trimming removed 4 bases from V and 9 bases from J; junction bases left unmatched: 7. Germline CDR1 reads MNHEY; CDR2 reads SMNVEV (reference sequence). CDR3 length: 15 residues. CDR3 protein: CASSSGLAGGSVQYF. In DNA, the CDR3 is TGTGCCAGCAGTTCGGGACTAGCGGGAGGAAGTGTGCAGTACTTC.

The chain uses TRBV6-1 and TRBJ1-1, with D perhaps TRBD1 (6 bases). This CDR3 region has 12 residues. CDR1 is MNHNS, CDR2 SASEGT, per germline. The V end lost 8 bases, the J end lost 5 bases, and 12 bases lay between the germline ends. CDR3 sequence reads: CASVEGGTEAFF. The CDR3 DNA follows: TGTGCCAGCGTTGAGGGGGGGACTGAAGCTTTCTTT.

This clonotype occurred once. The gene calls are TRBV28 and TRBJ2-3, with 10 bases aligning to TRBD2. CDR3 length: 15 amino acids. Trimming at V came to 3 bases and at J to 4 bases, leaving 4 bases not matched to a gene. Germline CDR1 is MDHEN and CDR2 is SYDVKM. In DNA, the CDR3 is TGTGCCAGCAGTTTTATAGCGGGAGGCGCAGATACGCAGTATTTT. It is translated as CASSFIAGGADTQYF.

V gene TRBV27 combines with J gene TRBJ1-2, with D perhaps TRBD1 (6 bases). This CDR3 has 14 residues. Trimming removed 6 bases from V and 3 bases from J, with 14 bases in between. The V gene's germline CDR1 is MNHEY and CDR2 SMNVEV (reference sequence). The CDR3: CASRTKQGDYGYTF. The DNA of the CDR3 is TGTGCCAGCAGGACCAAACAGGGTGACTATGGCTACACCTTC.

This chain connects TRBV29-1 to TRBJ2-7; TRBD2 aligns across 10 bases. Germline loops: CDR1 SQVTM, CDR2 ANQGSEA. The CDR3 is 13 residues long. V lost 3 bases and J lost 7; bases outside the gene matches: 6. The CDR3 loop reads CSVEMASGREQYF. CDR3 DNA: TGCAGCGTTGAGATGGCTAGCGGGAGAGAGCAGTACTTC.

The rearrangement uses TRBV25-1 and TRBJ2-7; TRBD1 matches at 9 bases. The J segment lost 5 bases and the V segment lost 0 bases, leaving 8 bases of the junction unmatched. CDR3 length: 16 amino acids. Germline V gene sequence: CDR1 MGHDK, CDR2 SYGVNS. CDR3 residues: CASSEYNRGLWDEQYF. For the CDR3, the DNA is TGTGCCAGCAGTGAATATAACAGGGGGCTTTGGGACGAGCAGTACTTC.

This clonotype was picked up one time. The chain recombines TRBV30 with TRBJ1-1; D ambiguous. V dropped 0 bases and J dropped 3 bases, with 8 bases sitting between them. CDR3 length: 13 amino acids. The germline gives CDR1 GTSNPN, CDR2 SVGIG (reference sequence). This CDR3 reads CAWSVTWDTEAFF. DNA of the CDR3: TGTGCCTGGAGTGTAACCTGGGACACTGAAGCTTTCTTT.

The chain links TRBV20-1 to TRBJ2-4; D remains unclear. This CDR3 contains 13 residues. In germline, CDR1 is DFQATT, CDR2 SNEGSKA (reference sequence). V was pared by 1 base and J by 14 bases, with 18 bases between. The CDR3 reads CSARGRMMNEEYF. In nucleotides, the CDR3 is TGCAGTGCTAGAGGGCGAATGATGAACGAGGAGTACTTC.

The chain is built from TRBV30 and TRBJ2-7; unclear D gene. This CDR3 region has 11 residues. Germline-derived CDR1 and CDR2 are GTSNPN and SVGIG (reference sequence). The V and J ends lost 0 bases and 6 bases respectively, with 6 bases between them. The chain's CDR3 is CAWSVDGEQYF. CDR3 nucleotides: TGTGCCTGGAGTGTGGACGGCGAGCAGTACTTC.